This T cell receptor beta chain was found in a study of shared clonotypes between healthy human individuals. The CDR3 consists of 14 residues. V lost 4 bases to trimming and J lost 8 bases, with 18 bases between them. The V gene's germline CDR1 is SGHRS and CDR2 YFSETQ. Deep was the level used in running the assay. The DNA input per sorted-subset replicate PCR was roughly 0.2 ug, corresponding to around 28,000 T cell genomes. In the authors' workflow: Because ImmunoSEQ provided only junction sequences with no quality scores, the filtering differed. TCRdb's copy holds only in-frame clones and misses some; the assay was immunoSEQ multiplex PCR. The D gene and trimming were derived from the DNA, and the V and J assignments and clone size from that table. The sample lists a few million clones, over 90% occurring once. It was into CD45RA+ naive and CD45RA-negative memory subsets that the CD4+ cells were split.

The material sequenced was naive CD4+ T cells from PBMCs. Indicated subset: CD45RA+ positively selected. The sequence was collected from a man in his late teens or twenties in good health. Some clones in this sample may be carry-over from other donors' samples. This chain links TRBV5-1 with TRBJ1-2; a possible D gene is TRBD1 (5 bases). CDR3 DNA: TGCGCCAGCAGCCCGCGGACGGGGACGTCGGGCTACACCTTC. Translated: CASSPRTGTSGYTF.